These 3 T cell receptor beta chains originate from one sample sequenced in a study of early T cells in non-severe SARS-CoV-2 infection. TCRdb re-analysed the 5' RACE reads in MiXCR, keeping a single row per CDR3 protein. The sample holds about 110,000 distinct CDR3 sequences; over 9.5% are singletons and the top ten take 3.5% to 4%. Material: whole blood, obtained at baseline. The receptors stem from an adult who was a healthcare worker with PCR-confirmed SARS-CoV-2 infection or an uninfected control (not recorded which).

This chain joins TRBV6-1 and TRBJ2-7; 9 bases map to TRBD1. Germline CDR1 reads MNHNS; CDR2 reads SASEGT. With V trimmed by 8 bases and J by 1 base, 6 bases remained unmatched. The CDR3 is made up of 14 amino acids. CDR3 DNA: TGTGCCAGCGCCAGGGACAGGGTTTCCTACGAGCAGTACTTC. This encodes CASARDRVSYEQYF.

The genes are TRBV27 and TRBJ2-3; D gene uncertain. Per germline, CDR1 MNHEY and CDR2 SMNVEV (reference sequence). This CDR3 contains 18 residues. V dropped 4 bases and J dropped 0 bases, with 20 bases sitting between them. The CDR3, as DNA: TGTGCCAGCAGTTCCTTGTCCCGATGTCAAAAAAGCACAGATACGCAGTATTTT. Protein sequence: CASSSLSRCQKSTDTQYF.

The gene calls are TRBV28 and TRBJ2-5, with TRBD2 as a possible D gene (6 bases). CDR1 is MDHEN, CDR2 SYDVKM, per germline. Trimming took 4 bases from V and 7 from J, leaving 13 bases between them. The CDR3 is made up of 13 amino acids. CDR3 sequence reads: CASSSLVGGTQYF. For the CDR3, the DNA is TGTGCCAGCAGTTCGTTAGTGGGGGGGACCCAGTACTTC.